Included here is one T cell receptor beta chain sequence, with context. The antigen is undetermined. The data stem from a study of T cell responses to AZD1222 COVID-19 vaccine. For the study at large: Second-dose groups at about 4 or about 12 weeks were pooled.

The study, taken as a whole, reports: Regions 160-218 and 743-854 dominated among vaccine-associated CD4 TCRs spanning spike.

TCRdb keeps only in-frame clones here, not all; method: immunoSEQ multiplex PCR. The sample has about 140,000 clones; 70% to 90% are singletons. Germline loops: CDR1 SEHNR, CDR2 FQNEAQ (reference sequence). V lost 5 bases and J lost 1, with 12 bases in between. The CDR3 has 15 amino acids. The clonotype comes from an adult in good health. The chain combines TRBV7-9 with TRBJ2-1; D is unresolved. This specimen was peripheral blood, taken on day 0 of AZD1222 vaccination. CDR3 loop: CASSRGSLSYNEQFF. The CDR3 bases are TGTGCCAGCAGCCGCGGATCTTTGTCCTACAATGAGCAGTTCTTC.